This TCR beta chain was sequenced during a study of identical twins. There are a few counts of this clonotype. Its specificity is unknown. TCRdb processed the 5' RACE reads anew with MiXCR; each CDR3 protein has one entry. The profile shows approximately 220,000 distinct CDR3 sequences, approximately 7.9% of them singletons. The germline V gene has CDR1 MDHEN and CDR2 SYDVKM. V gave up 2 bases and J gave up 5 bases, with 11 bases separating them. There are 14 residues in the CDR3. General study points: Zero-insertion results could be subject to partial confounding by invariant MAIT and iNKT cells.

Each donor was a healthy Caucasian. This sample also appeared in a second study, on yellow fever vaccine responses in identical twins.

V gene TRBV28 combines with J gene TRBJ2-3, with D perhaps being TRBD1 or TRBD2 (5 bases each). This clonotype was sampled from a woman aged 18-29 years in good health. The sample was CD8+ T cells sorted from blood. The CDR3 region is CASSLPGPGDTQYF. The CDR3 DNA sequence: TGTGCCAGCAGTTTACCGGGGCCGGGAGATACGCAGTATTTT.